The present T cell receptor (beta chain) was sequenced within a study of blood T cell repertoires in COVID-19. Study background: Spain, Italy and the United States supplied samples that represented acute and convalescent COVID-19. PBMCs, B-cell-depleted T cells, or T cells were the source of the cDNA or gDNA that made up the material.

Under the authors' procedure: Scientists estimated how many nucleated cells there were by amplifying reference gene primers. Using immunoSEQ multiplex PCR, the repertoire was profiled, and TCRdb retains in-frame clones only, with some absent. V, J and clone size reflect that table, while D and trimming were determined from the DNA. The table records roughly 81,000 clones, around 88% of them present only once. This TCR derives from a man in his thirties or forties with acute or convalescent COVID-19. Sequenced input: peripheral blood.

The CDR3 protein is CASSPRLLYEQYF. DNA of the CDR3: TGTGCCAGCAGTCCCCGTTTACTCTACGAGCAGTACTTC. The rearrangement uses TRBV12-3 or TRBV12-4 and TRBJ2-7; no clear D gene. This CDR3 is 13 amino acids long. Trimming shortened V by 5 bases and J by 3 bases, and 11 bases separated the two germline ends.